This TCR beta chain emerged from a study of regulatory T cells in long-lasting Graves disease (TCRdb year 2021). Context from the whole study: Newly diagnosed Graves' disease patients had taken antithyroid drugs for less than 3 months. Peripheral blood TCR sequencing and RNA sequencing compared persistent Graves' disease patients with newly diagnosed Graves' disease patients. The study was registered as a clinical trial and conducted in China. TCR sequencing covered approximately 13 persistent and 20 or so newly diagnosed Graves' disease patients, about 35 samples in total.

The sample's time point label, in plain terms: newly diagnosed GD, antithyroid drugs for less than 3 months. RNA was extracted from PBMCs in TRIzol for both TCR sequencing and RNA sequencing. The diagnosis of Graves' disease was made according to American Thyroid Association guidelines. The patients came from an endocrinology department in Xi'an, China. Each patient gave around 9 milliliters of peripheral blood, collected in an EDTA anticoagulant tube. Ficoll Paque Plus density gradient separation was used to isolate PBMCs, and no additional T cell sorting was done. An Agilent 2100 Bioanalyzer and agarose gel were used to check RNA quality, while a NanoDrop 2000 measured RNA concentration. The CDR3 numbers 17 residues from cysteine through phenylalanine. Kept here is only the CDR3 DNA, which spans 51 bases and is read in frame from base 1. As encoded in the germline V gene (reference sequence), CDR1 is SEHNR while CDR2 is FQNEAQ. The germline V and J ends show losses of 1 base and 6 bases respectively, and no gene match explains 14 bases of the junction.

This clonotype was picked up a small number of times. Its specific antigen is unknown. Base quality data are lacking; no much larger clone is found one base away. Summary of the overall study and its limitations: As a limitation, the authors acknowledged that the small sample size may reduce accuracy. Compared with newly diagnosed patients, persistent Graves' disease patients had lower TCR Shannon entropy and fewer highly expanded clones, which suggests clonal expansion. Patients with persistent disease shared more public clonotypes (approximately 2,500) than newly diagnosed patients did (about 1,000). TRBV28, TRBJ1-2 and TRBJ2-5 were preferentially used in persistent disease, while TRBV20-1 and TRBJ2-1 were favored in newly diagnosed disease. Peripheral blood alone was examined, since thyroid tissue, which constituted the primary lesion, could not be accessed. Sequencing and analysis were limited to the TCR beta chain.

Library generation was performed with multiplex PCR. Data came from an Illumina HiSeq 4000. CDR3 regions were amplified by Arm-PCR with iRepertoire HTBI primers to construct TCR beta libraries. PCR products were gel purified before sequencing. The original methods were these. Gene usage analysis of CDR3 amino acid clonotypes used the 62 TRBV and around 14 TRBJ segments found across samples. COPE and FqMerger were used to merge the filtered high-quality paired reads into contigs. Contigs were aligned with BLAST to IMGT TRBV, TRBD and TRBJ reference genes, and CDR3 was defined per IMGT. Highly expanded clones were defined as clonotypes with a frequency above 0.1%. Shannon entropy was used to measure repertoire diversity, and the Gini coefficient was used to measure V-J evenness. A clonotype found in more than one individual was treated as public. Clones were called with MiXCR by TCRdb after fastp trimmed the public reads at Q25, and only in-frame beta chains were retained. Duplicate CDR3 protein sequences are folded into a single record with the most common DNA and genes. What appears here as the V and J calls and clone size reflects TCRdb's work, not the paper's. A total of about 320,000 distinct CDR3 sequences appear in this sample, 18% of them only once. The leading ten clones occupy around 36% of the sample.

The sequencing used peripheral blood mononuclear cells (PBMCs), collected at new diagnosis, from a patient treated with antithyroid drugs. Recombination linked TRBV7-9 to TRBJ1-1; 7 middle bases align to TRBD1. This sequence originates from a female donor with Graves disease. The CDR3 reads as follows: CASSLGDREVVAPEAFF. The DNA sequence is as follows: TGTGCCAGCAGCTTAGGCGACAGGGAGGTAGTCGCCCCTGAAGCTTTCTTT.